Listed below are T cell receptor beta chains from one sample, sequenced in a study of shared clonotypes between healthy human individuals. Sequencing was performed with immunoSEQ multiplex PCR; in TCRdb, only in-frame clones are kept and a portion is missing. Seen here are roughly 2.5 million clones, over 85% observed once, and the top ten hold roughly 0.15%. Material: naive CD4+ T cells sorted from blood. The source of these receptors is a man aged 18 to 29 in good health. Both conserved end residues are trimmed from each CDR3. A D gene is named only where the DNA matches it firmly. Part of the rows lack a size; the others show once, few, many or a class for expanded clones.

size	D	V	J	CDR3
.	TRBD1	TRBV19	TRBJ2-7	ASRGDREYEQY
.	TRBD2	TRBV4-2	TRBJ2-7	ASSQDLAGGYEQY
.	TRBD1	TRBV7-9	TRBJ2-6	ASSHSGQGVVATVLT
.	.	TRBV14	TRBJ2-7	ASSQVESYEQY
.	.	TRBV20-1	TRBJ2-7	SAREPYEQY
.	.	TRBV6-5	TRBJ1-2	ASSEGYGYT
once	TRBD1	TRBV19	TRBJ1-5	ASRWRPGQGFNQPQH
.	.	TRBV7-9	TRBJ2-1	ASSSERGSYNEQF
.	.	TRBV11-2	TRBJ2-7	ASSLNERQSYEQY
once	.	TRBV21-1	TRBJ1-6	ASSLDRSYNSPLH